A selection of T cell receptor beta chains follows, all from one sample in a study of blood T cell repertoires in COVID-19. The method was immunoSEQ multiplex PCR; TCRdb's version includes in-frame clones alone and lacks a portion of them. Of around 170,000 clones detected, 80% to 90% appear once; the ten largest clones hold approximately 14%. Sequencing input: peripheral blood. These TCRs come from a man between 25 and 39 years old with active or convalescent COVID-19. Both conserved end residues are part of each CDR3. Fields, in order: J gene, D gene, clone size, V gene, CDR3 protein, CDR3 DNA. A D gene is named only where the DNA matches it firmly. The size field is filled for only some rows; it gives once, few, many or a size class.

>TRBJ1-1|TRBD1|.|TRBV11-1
CASSLTGANTEAFF
TGTGCCAGCAGCTTAACAGGGGCAAACACTGAAGCTTTCTTT
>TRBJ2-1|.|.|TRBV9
CASSTPGYNEQFF
TGTGCCAGCAGCACCCCCGGCTACAATGAGCAGTTCTTC
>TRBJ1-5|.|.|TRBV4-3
CASSQDTRGNQPQHF
TGCGCCAGCAGCCAAGATACTCGAGGCAATCAGCCCCAGCATTTT
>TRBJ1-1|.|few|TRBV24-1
CATSDSSSAKTKAFF
TGTGCCACCAGTGATTCTTCGAGCGCGAAAACAAAGGCTTTCTTT
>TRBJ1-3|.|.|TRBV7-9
CASKRGESGNTIYF
TGTGCCAGCAAGCGGGGGGAATCGGGAAACACCATATATTTT
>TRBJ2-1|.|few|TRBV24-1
CATSDFGTGIDEQFF
TGTGCCACCAGTGATTTCGGTACAGGGATCGATGAGCAGTTCTTC
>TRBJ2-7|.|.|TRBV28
CASRWKRTAPSYEQYF
TGTGCCAGCAGGTGGAAACGGACAGCTCCTTCCTACGAGCAGTACTTC
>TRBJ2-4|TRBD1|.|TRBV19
CASSRSWDRSENIQYF
TGTGCCAGTAGTCGCAGCTGGGACAGAAGCGAAAACATTCAGTACTTC
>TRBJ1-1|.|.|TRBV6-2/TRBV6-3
CASSYSSAGVAGEAFF
TGTGCCAGCAGTTACTCCTCCGCGGGGGTCGCGGGTGAAGCTTTCTTT
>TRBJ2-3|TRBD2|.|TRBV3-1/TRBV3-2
CASSQDFSGGRDTQYF
TGTGCCAGCAGCCAAGATTTTAGCGGGGGGAGAGATACGCAGTATTTT
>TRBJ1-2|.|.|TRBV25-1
CASTARGGHGYTF
TGTGCCAGCACCGCCCGGGGGGGACATGGCTACACCTTC
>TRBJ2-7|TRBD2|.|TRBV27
CASSLSPGLAARSYEQYF
TGTGCCAGCAGTTTATCCCCGGGACTAGCTGCCCGATCCTACGAGCAGTACTTC
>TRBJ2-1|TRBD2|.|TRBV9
CASSVAGLAGEQFF
TGTGCCAGCAGCGTAGCCGGACTAGCGGGGGAGCAGTTCTTC
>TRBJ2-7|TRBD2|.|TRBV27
CASSLGLARAFEQYF
TGTGCCAGCAGTTTAGGACTAGCGCGAGCTTTCGAGCAGTACTTC
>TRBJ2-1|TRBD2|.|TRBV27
CASSSRAIAGANEQFF
TGTGCCAGCAGTTCCCGAGCGATAGCGGGGGCCAATGAGCAGTTCTTC
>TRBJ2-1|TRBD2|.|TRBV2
CASRTSGGVYNEQFF
TGTGCCAGCAGGACTAGCGGGGGGGTATACAATGAGCAGTTCTTC
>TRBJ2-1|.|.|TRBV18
CASSPSSTNEQFF
TGTGCCAGCTCACCGAGCTCCACCAATGAGCAGTTCTTC
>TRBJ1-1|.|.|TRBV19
CASSIGPWEGTEAFF
TGTGCCAGTAGTATAGGCCCCTGGGAGGGCACTGAAGCTTTCTTT
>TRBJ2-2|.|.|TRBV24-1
CATSDLSQGVRTGELFF
TGTGCCACCAGTGATTTGTCGCAGGGTGTGAGAACCGGGGAGCTGTTTTTT
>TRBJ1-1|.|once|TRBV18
CASSPQGQMGEAFF
TGTGCCAGCTCACCACAGGGGCAGATGGGCGAAGCTTTCTTT
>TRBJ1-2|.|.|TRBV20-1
CSASLRDTRRNYGYTF
TGCAGTGCTAGTTTACGGGACACACGAAGGAACTATGGCTACACCTTC
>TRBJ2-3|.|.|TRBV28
CASSSRAREGGDTQYF
TGTGCCAGCAGTTCACGGGCGAGAGAAGGGGGAGATACGCAGTATTTT
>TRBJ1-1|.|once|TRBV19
CASSIVSRGWAEAFF
TGTGCCAGTAGTATAGTCAGCAGGGGTTGGGCTGAAGCTTTCTTT
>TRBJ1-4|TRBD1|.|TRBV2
CASSDVQGLIGEKLFF
TGTGCCAGCAGTGATGTACAGGGGCTCATAGGCGAAAAACTGTTTTTT
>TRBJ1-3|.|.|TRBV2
CASSRPGTGNTIYF
TGTGCCAGCAGCCGCCCGGGGACTGGAAACACCATATATTTT
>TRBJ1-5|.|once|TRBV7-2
CASSLNQGDQPQHF
TGTGCCAGCAGCTTAAATCAGGGTGACCAGCCCCAGCATTTT
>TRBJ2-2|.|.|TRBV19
CASSIRETTGELFF
TGTGCCAGTAGTATAAGGGAGACCACCGGGGAGCTGTTTTTT
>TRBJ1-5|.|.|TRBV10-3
CAISESGQPQHF
TGTGCCATCAGTGAGTCGGGCCAGCCCCAGCATTTT
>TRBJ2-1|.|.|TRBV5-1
CASSLHGDSYNEQFF
TGCGCCAGCAGCTTACACGGAGACTCCTACAATGAGCAGTTCTTC
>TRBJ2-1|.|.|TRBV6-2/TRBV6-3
CASSYGLAFYNEQFF
TGTGCCAGCAGTTACGGTCTAGCGTTCTACAATGAGCAGTTCTTC
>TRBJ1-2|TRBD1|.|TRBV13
CASSTGQDNLYGYTF
TGTGCCAGCAGCACGGGACAGGATAACCTCTATGGCTACACCTTC
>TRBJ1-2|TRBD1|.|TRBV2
CASSAQGVYGYTF
TGTGCCAGCAGTGCCCAGGGGGTCTATGGCTACACCTTC
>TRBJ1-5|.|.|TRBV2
CASRPLGGQPQHF
TGTGCCAGCAGGCCCCTCGGGGGGCAGCCCCAGCATTTT
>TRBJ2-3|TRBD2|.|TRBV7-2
CASSFSAGGIADTQYF
TGTGCCAGCAGCTTCTCAGCGGGGGGGATCGCAGATACGCAGTATTTT
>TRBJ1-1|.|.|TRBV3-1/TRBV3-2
CASSQDVRGTEAFF
TGTGCCAGCAGCCAAGATGTACGAGGGACTGAAGCTTTCTTT
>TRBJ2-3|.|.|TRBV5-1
CASSAGDRQTDTQYF
TGCGCCAGCAGCGCGGGGGACAGGCAGACAGATACGCAGTATTTT
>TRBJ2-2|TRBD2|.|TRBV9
CASSPRTSGSGELFF
TGTGCCAGCAGCCCTCGGACTAGCGGGTCCGGGGAGCTGTTTTTT